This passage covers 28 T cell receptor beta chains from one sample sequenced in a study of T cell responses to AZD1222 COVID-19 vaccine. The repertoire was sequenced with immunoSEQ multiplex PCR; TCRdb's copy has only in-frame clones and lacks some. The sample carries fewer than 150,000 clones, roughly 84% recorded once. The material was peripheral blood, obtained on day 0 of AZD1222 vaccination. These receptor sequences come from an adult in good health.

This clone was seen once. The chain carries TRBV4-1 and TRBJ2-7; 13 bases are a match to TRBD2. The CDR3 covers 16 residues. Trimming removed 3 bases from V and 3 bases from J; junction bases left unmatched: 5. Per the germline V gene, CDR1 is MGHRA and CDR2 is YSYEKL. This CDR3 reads CASSQGGLAGNYEQYF. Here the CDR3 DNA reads TGCGCCAGCAGCCAGGGGGGACTAGCGGGGAACTACGAGCAGTACTTC.

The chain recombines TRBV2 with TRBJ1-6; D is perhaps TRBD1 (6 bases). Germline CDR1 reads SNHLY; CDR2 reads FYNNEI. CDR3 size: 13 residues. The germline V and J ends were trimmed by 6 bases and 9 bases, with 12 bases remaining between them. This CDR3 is CASRSIGGSPLHF. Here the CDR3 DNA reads TGTGCCAGCAGGTCTATAGGGGGTTCACCCCTCCACTTT.

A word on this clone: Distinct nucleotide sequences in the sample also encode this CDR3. This CDR3 reads CASSQEGAYGYTF. The CDR3 bases are TGTGCCAGCAGCCAAGAGGGGGCTTATGGCTACACCTTC. The chain has TRBV3-1 (or the pseudogene TRBV3-2) and TRBJ1-2; perhaps TRBD1 as D (6 bases). Germline V CDR1 and CDR2: LGHDT, YNNKEL (reference sequence). The CDR3 extends over 13 amino acids. Between the trimmed V and J ends, which lost 0 bases and 5 bases, there was a span of 7 bases.

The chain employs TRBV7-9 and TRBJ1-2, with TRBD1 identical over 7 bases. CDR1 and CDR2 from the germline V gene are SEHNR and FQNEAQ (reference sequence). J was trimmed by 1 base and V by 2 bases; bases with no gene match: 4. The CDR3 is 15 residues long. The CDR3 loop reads CASSLSDRLNYGYTF. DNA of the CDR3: TGTGCCAGCAGCTTATCGGACAGGCTTAACTATGGCTACACCTTC. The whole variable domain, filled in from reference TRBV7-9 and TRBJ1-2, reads DTGVSQNPRHKITKRGQNVTFRCDPISEHNRLYWYRQTLGQGPEFLTYFQNEAQLEKSRLLSDRFSAERPKGSFSTLEIQRTEQGDSAMYLCASSLSDRLNYGYTFGSGTRLTVV.

CDR3 nucleotides: TGTGCCAGCAGTTTAAGGAGGGCTGAAGCTTTCTTT. Encoded protein: CASSLRRAEAFF. The chain combines TRBV28 with TRBJ1-1; D remains ambiguous. This CDR3 region has 12 residues. The V gene lost 2 bases and the J gene lost 6 bases, with 7 bases spanning the gap. Germline lookup yields CDR1 MDHEN and CDR2 SYDVKM.

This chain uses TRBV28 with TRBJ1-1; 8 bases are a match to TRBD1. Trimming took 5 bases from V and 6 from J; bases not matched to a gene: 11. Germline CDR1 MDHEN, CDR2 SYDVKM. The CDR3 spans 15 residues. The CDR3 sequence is CASSPGGASTPEAFF. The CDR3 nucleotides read TGTGCCAGCAGTCCAGGGGGCGCTTCGACTCCTGAAGCTTTCTTT.

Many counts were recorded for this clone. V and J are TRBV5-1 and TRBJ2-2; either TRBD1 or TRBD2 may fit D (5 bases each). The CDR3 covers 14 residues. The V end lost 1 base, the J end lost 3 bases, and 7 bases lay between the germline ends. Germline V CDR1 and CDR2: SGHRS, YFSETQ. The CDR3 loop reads CASSLTGHTGELFF. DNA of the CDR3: TGCGCCAGCAGCTTGACGGGGCACACCGGGGAGCTGTTTTTT.

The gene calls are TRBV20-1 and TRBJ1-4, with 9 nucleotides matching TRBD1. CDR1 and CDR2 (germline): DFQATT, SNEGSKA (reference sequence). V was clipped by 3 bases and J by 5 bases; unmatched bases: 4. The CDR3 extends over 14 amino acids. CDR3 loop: CSASPGQGNEKLFF. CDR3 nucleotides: TGCAGTGCTAGTCCGGGACAGGGAAATGAAAAACTGTTTTTT.

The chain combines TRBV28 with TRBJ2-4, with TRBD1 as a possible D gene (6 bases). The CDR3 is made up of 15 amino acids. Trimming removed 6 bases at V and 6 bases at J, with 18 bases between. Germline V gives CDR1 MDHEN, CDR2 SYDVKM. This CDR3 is CASSKTGTGLNIQYF. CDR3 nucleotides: TGTGCCAGCAGCAAAACAGGGACGGGGCTAAACATTCAGTACTTC.

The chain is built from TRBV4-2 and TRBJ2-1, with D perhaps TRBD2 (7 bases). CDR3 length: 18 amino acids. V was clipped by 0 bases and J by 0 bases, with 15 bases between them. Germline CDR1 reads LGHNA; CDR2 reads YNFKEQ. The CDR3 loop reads CASSQDPSGGLSYNEQFF. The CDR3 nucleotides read TGTGCCAGCAGCCAAGATCCATCCGGGGGGCTCTCCTACAATGAGCAGTTCTTC.

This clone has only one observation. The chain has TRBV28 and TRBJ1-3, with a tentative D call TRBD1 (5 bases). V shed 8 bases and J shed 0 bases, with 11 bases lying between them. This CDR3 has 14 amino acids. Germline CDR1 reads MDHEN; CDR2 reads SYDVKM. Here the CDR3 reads CASGGTSSGNTIYF. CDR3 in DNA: TGTGCCAGCGGGGGGACGAGCTCTGGAAACACCATATATTTT.

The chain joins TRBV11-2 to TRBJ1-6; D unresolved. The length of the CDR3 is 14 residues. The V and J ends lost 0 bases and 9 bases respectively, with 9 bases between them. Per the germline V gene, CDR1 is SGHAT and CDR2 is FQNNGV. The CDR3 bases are TGTGCCAGCAGCTTAGATAGGAATACTTCACCCCTCCACTTT. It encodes CASSLDRNTSPLHF.

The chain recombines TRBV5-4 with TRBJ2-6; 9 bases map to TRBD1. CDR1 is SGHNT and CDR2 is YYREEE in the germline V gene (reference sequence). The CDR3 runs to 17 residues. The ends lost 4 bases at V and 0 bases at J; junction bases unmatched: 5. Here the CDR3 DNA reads TGTGCCAGCAGCCGTTCGGGACAGGGCTCTGGGGCCAACGTCCTGACTTTC. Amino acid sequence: CASSRSGQGSGANVLTF.

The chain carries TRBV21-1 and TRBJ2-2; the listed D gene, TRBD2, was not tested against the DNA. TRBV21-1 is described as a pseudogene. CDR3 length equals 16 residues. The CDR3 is CASSFLPWTSTGELFF. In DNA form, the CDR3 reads TGTGCCAGCAGCTTCTTACCCTGGACTAGCACCGGGGAGCTGTTTTTT.

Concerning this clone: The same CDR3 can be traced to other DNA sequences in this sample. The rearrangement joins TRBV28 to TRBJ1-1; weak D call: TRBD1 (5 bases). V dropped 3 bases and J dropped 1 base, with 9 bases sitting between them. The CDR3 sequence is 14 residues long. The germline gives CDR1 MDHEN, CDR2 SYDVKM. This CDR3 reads CASSLIQENTEAFF. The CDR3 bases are TGTGCCAGCAGTTTGATACAGGAGAACACTGAAGCTTTCTTT.

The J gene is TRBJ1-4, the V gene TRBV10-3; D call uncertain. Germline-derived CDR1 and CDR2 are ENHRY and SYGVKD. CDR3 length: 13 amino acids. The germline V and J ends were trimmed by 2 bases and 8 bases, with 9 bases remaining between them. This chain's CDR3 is CAISERVREKLFF. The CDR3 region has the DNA TGTGCCATCAGTGAGAGGGTGAGAGAAAAACTGTTTTTT.

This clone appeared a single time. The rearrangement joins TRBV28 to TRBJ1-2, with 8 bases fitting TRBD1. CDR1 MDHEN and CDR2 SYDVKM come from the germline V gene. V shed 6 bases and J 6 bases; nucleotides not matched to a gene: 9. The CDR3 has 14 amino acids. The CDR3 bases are TGTGCCAGCAGGATGGGACAGGCCTTCGATGGCTACACCTTC. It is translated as CASRMGQAFDGYTF.

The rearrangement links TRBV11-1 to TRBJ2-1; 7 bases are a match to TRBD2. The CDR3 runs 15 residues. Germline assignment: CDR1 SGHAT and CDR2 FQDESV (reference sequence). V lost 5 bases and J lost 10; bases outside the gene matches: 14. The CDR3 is CASSERDYGRWEQFF. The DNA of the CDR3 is TGTGCCAGCAGCGAACGGGACTACGGGAGGTGGGAGCAGTTCTTC.

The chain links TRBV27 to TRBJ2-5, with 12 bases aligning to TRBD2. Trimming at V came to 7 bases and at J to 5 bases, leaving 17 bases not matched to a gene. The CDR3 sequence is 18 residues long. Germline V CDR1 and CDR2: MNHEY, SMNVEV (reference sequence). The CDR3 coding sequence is TGTGCCAGCACCCGTCGTCGCGCTAGCGGGGGGGGCGGTGAGACCCAGTACTTC. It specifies CASTRRRASGGGGETQYF.

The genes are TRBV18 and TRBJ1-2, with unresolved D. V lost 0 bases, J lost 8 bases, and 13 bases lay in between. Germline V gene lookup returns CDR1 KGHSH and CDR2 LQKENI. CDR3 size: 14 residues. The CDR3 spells CASSPPVGSWGYTF. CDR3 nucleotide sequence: TGTGCCAGCTCACCACCGGTGGGCTCTTGGGGCTACACCTTC.

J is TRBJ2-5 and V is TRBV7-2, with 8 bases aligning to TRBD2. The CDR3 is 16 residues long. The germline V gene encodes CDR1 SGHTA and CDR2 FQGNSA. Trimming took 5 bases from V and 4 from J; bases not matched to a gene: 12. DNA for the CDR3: TGTGCCAGCAGCCCCCGGGGGGGTGGTAGAGGAGAGACCCAGTACTTC. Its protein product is CASSPRGGGRGETQYF. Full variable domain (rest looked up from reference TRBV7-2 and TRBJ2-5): GAGVSQSPSNKVTEKGKDVELRCDPISGHTALYWYRQSLGQGLEFLIYFQGNSAPDKSGLPSDRFSAERTGGSVSTLTIQRTQQEDSAVYLCASSPRGGGRGETQYFGPGTRLLVL.

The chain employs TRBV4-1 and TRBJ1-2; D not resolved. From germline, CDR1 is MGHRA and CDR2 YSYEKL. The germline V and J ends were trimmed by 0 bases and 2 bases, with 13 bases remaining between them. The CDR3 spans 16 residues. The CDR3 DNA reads TGCGCCAGCAGCCAAGATCGCGGGGTACGAAACTATGGCTACACCTTC. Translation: CASSQDRGVRNYGYTF.

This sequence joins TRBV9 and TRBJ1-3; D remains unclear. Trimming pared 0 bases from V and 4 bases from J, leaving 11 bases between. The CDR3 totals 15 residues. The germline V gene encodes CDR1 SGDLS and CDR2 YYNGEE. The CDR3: CASSVGEGNGNTIYF. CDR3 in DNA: TGTGCCAGCAGCGTAGGGGAAGGGAACGGAAACACCATATATTTT.

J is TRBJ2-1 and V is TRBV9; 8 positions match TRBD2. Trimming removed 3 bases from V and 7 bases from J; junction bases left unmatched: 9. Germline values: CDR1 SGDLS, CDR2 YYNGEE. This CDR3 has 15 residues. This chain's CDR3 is CASSGHGGAGNEQFF. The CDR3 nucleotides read TGTGCCAGCAGCGGCCACGGGGGGGCGGGAAATGAGCAGTTCTTC.

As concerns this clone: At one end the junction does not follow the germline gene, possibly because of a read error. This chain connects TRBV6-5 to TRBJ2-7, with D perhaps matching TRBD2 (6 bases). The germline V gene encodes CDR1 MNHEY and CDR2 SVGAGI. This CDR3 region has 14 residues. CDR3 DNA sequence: TGTGCCAGCAGTAACTCGGGACTCCTTTACGAGCAGTACTTC. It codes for CASSNSGLLYEQYF.

The CDR3 loop is CAWSPRTAAISGNTIYF. The CDR3 DNA reads TGTGCCTGGAGCCCTCGGACAGCGGCGATCTCTGGAAACACCATATATTTT. The V gene is TRBV30, the J gene TRBJ1-3, with a tentative D call TRBD1 (6 bases). V shed 3 bases and J shed 0 bases, with 18 bases lying between them. The germline V gene has CDR1 GTSNPN and CDR2 SVGIG (reference sequence). This CDR3 has 17 residues.

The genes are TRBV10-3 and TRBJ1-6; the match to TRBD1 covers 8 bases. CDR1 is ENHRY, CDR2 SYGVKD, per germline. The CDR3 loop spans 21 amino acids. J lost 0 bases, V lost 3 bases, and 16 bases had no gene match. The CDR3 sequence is CAISDILTGGRSSSYNSPLHF. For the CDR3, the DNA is TGTGCCATCAGTGACATTCTAACAGGGGGGAGATCCAGCTCCTATAATTCACCCCTCCACTTT.

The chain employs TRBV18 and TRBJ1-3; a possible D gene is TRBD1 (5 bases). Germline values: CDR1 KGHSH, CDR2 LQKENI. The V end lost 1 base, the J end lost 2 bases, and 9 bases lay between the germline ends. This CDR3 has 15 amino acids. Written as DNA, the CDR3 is TGTGCCAGCTCACCACAGGGGAGCCCTGGAAACACCATATATTTT. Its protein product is CASSPQGSPGNTIYF.